Listed here are 25 T cell receptor beta chains from one sample, sequenced in a study of blood T cells in healthy people across ages. Sample-barcoded 5' priming and a J-beta primer mix drove a second PCR of 7 to 11 cycles. MiXCR, applied by TCRdb to the 5' RACE reads, yields one record per CDR3 protein. Of more than 1 million distinct CDR3 sequences listed, under 45% are singletons. The sample comprised blood. The receptor source for this set is a woman aged 55-75 years in good health.

This chain joins TRBV27 and TRBJ2-1; TRBD2 is a possible D gene (6 bases). Germline lookup yields CDR1 MNHEY and CDR2 SMNVEV (reference sequence). V was trimmed by 2 bases and J by 0 bases, leaving 8 bases between them. The CDR3 is 15 residues long. For the CDR3, the DNA is TGTGCCAGCAGTTTACTCGGGAGCTCCTACAATGAGCAGTTCTTC. Protein: CASSLLGSSYNEQFF.

The chain is built from TRBV7-9 and TRBJ2-2, with D tentatively TRBD2 (6 bases). CDR1 is SEHNR, CDR2 FQNEAQ, per germline (reference sequence). V was shortened by 5 bases and J by 4 bases, with 11 bases between the two germline ends. The CDR3 totals 14 residues. CDR3 sequence (DNA): TGTGCCAGCAGCGTAGGGGACTCCACCGGGGAGCTGTTTTTT. Protein product: CASSVGDSTGELFF.

In this sample, this clonotype turned up a few times. The chain uses TRBV20-1 and TRBJ1-2, with a weak D call TRBD1 (6 bases). Germline V lookup: CDR1 DFQATT, CDR2 SNEGSKA (reference sequence). V was trimmed by 0 bases and J by 1 base, leaving 15 bases between them. This CDR3 is built from 16 residues. Here the CDR3 reads CSARDLFGQFNYGYTF. The CDR3, as DNA: TGCAGTGCTAGAGATCTGTTTGGACAGTTTAACTATGGCTACACCTTC.

V gene TRBV4-2 combines with J gene TRBJ1-1; D gene uncertain. Deletions cut 1 base from V and 1 base from J, with 4 bases between. The CDR3 consists of 13 residues. Looked up from germline, CDR1 is LGHNA and CDR2 is YNFKEQ. The CDR3: CASSQVENTEAFF. In nucleotides, the CDR3 is TGTGCCAGCAGCCAAGTGGAGAACACTGAAGCTTTCTTT.

V gene TRBV5-1 combines with J gene TRBJ2-4, with D maybe TRBD2 (6 bases). Gene TRBJ2-7 matches the end of the DNA better, so the J call may be wrong. Per the germline V gene, CDR1 is SGHRS and CDR2 is YFSETQ. The CDR3 contains 16 residues. The CDR3 region has the DNA TGCGCCAGCAGCTCGTGGAACGAGGGAGGCGGCGACGAGCAGTACTTC. Translation gives CASSSWNEGGGDEQYF.

This chain connects TRBV28 to TRBJ2-7, with D unclear. From germline, CDR1 is MDHEN and CDR2 SYDVKM. The CDR3 is 12 residues long. Trimming removed 10 bases at V and 2 bases at J, with 12 bases between. The CDR3 here is CATHWSPYEQYF. For the CDR3, the DNA is TGTGCCACTCACTGGAGCCCCTACGAGCAGTACTTC.

The gene calls are TRBV5-1 and TRBJ2-7, with TRBD2 as a possible D gene (6 bases). The V end lost 0 bases, the J end lost 4 bases, and 11 bases lay between the germline ends. The V gene's germline CDR1 is SGHRS and CDR2 YFSETQ. The CDR3 sequence is 14 residues long. CDR3 in DNA: TGCGCCAGCAGCTTGGACGGGAGTATTTACGAGCAGTACTTC. Protein: CASSLDGSIYEQYF.

The chain employs TRBV3-1 and TRBJ2-1; D unresolved. Trimming removed 3 bases at V and 8 bases at J, with 5 bases between. Germline CDR1 LGHDT, CDR2 YNNKEL (reference sequence). The CDR3 runs 11 residues. The CDR3 reads CASSQTYEQFF. DNA for the CDR3: TGTGCCAGCAGCCAGACGTATGAGCAGTTCTTC.

The chain carries TRBV6-5 and TRBJ1-2; D is perhaps TRBD1 (5 bases). CDR3 length equals 15 residues. Trimming pared 0 bases from V and 2 bases from J, leaving 10 bases between. Germline V gene data show CDR1 as MNHEY and CDR2 as SVGAGI. In nucleotides, the CDR3 is TGTGCCAGCAGTTACTCGCCAGGGTCAAACTATGGCTACACCTTC. Translated, it gives CASSYSPGSNYGYTF.

The table lists this clonotype with a count of one. The CDR3, as DNA: TGCGCCAGCAGCCGAGCTGCGGGATCCTACAATGAGCAGTTCTTC. Residues: CASSRAAGSYNEQFF. This chain connects TRBV4-1 to TRBJ2-1, with a tentative D call TRBD2 (6 bases). V lost 4 bases to trimming and J lost 1 base, with 11 bases between them. The germline CDR1 and CDR2 sequences are MGHRA and YSYEKL. The CDR3 is 15 residues long.

V usage is TRBV6-2 or TRBV6-3 and J usage is TRBJ2-5, with 14 bases matching TRBD2. CDR3 size: 16 residues. CDR1 MNHEY and CDR2 SVGEGT come from the germline V gene. The junction had 7 bases not matched to a gene; V was cut back by 5 bases and J by 5 bases. This chain's CDR3 is CASSTFRLAGGETQYF. The CDR3 DNA reads as TGTGCCAGCAGTACCTTTCGACTAGCGGGAGGGGAGACCCAGTACTTC.

V is TRBV12-3 or TRBV12-4 and J is TRBJ2-1, with D possibly TRBD1 on 5 matching bases. V was cut by 6 bases and J by 6 bases, with 12 bases left in between. There are 13 residues in the CDR3. CDR3 bases: TGTGCCAGCAGCGCCACAGGATTCAATGAGCAGTTCTTC. It encodes CASSATGFNEQFF.

This clonotype was recorded a few times. This chain uses TRBV20-1 with TRBJ2-1; no definite D call. Germline CDR1 DFQATT, CDR2 SNEGSKA (reference sequence). The germline V and J ends were trimmed by 0 bases and 0 bases, with 9 bases remaining between them. CDR3 length: 15 amino acids. CDR3 in amino acids: CSARDLAVSYNEQFF. CDR3 sequence (DNA): TGCAGTGCTAGAGATCTGGCGGTCTCCTACAATGAGCAGTTCTTC.

This rearrangement joins TRBV27 to TRBJ2-7, with D maybe TRBD1 (5 bases). Looked up from germline, CDR1 is MNHEY and CDR2 is SMNVEV (reference sequence). The CDR3 contains 12 residues. The V end lost 5 bases, the J end lost 7 bases, and 12 bases lay between the germline ends. Here the CDR3 DNA reads TGTGCCAGCAGTCGCTCAGGGCTGGAGCAGTACTTC. Its protein is CASSRSGLEQYF.

V and J are TRBV20-1 and TRBJ2-1, with 7 bases lining up with TRBD2. The ends lost 5 bases at V and 4 bases at J; junction bases unmatched: 17. Germline lookup yields CDR1 DFQATT and CDR2 SNEGSKA (reference sequence). CDR3 size: 17 residues. The CDR3 sequence: CSAGNFIVAGVYNEQFF. CDR3 bases: TGCAGTGCTGGGAATTTTATAGTGGCGGGGGTTTACAATGAGCAGTTCTTC.

This clonotype was found a few times. The DNA for the CDR3 is TGTGCCAGCAGCGCCGGACTAGCGGAGGGTCAGTTCTTC. It specifies CASSAGLAEGQFF. V usage is TRBV9 and J usage is TRBJ2-1, with 10 bases lining up with TRBD2. With 3 bases clipped from V and 13 bases from J, the junction kept 7 bases outside the gene matches. The CDR3 runs 13 residues. Germline CDR1 and CDR2: SGDLS and YYNGEE.

The chain recombines TRBV20-1 with TRBJ2-7; 7 bases align to TRBD1. Trimming at V came to 5 bases and at J to 5 bases, leaving 12 bases not matched to a gene. Looked up from germline, CDR1 is DFQATT and CDR2 is SNEGSKA (reference sequence). CDR3 length equals 14 residues. The CDR3 nucleotides are TGCAGTGCTCGTCCCGGGACAGAGGTTAACGAGCAGTACTTC. It specifies CSARPGTEVNEQYF.

CDR3 in DNA: TGTGCCAGCAGCTTCCGGACAGGGCATGCTCGTTACGAGCAGTACTTC. It encodes CASSFRTGHARYEQYF. V is TRBV7-4 and J is TRBJ2-7, with TRBD1 matching over 8 bases. J lost 4 bases, V lost 3 bases, and 11 bases had no gene match. The V gene's germline CDR1 is SGHVT and CDR2 SQSDAQ. The CDR3 sequence is 16 residues long.

This sequence joins TRBV6-5 and TRBJ2-7; D uncertain. This CDR3 is 12 amino acids long. V was pared by 2 bases and J by 2 bases, with 4 bases between. The germline V gene encodes CDR1 MNHEY and CDR2 SVGAGI. CDR3 residues: CASSYNTYEQYF. In nucleotides, the CDR3 is TGTGCCAGCAGTTACAACACCTACGAGCAGTACTTC.

This clonotype was counted between two and nine times. This chain connects TRBV20-1 to TRBJ2-1; D is unresolved. V lost 0 bases, J lost 8 bases, and 17 bases lay in between. CDR1 DFQATT and CDR2 SNEGSKA come from the germline V gene (reference sequence). This CDR3 has 15 residues. The CDR3 reads CSARDVADPAYEQFF. For the CDR3, the DNA is TGCAGTGCTAGAGATGTTGCGGACCCAGCATATGAGCAGTTCTTC.

The chain uses TRBV20-1 and TRBJ2-7; maybe TRBD2 (6 bases). There are 14 residues in the CDR3. CDR1 DFQATT and CDR2 SNEGSKA come from the germline V gene (reference sequence). Trimming stripped 5 bases from V and 5 bases from J, with 19 bases between. CDR3 coding DNA: TGCAGTGCTCGTCGACCGGGGACTGCCCACGAGCAGTACTTC. Amino acid sequence: CSARRPGTAHEQYF.

CDR3 amino acids: CASRKGELATGELFF. The CDR3 DNA sequence: TGTGCCAGCAGAAAGGGGGAGTTGGCAACCGGGGAGCTGTTTTTT. This chain links TRBV12-3 or TRBV12-4 with TRBJ2-2; tentative D call: TRBD1 (6 bases). The CDR3 consists of 15 residues. V was shortened by 6 bases and J by 5 bases, with 16 bases between the two germline ends.

V gene TRBV20-1 combines with J gene TRBJ1-1; D not resolved. Germline values: CDR1 DFQATT, CDR2 SNEGSKA (reference sequence). CDR3 size: 14 residues. V gave up 5 bases and J gave up 2 bases, with 15 bases separating them. The CDR3 DNA reads as TGCAGTGCTGGCACATCACACGTCAACACTGAAGCTTTCTTT. Translated: CSAGTSHVNTEAFF.

This chain uses TRBV12-3 or TRBV12-4 with TRBJ2-1, with 7 bases that match TRBD2. This CDR3 contains 17 residues. V dropped 6 bases and J dropped 7; count of bases not matched to a gene: 18. CDR3 sequence: CASSAPRSSGEGNEQFF. CDR3 coding DNA: TGTGCCAGCAGCGCGCCTAGGTCTAGCGGAGAGGGTAATGAGCAGTTCTTC.

The gene calls are TRBV4-1 and TRBJ2-5, with 11 bases identical to TRBD2. V was clipped by 2 bases and J by 6 bases; unmatched bases: 8. This CDR3 is built from 16 residues. Germline CDR1 MGHRA, CDR2 YSYEKL. The CDR3 loop reads CASSQPTSGSGKTQYF. CDR3 bases: TGCGCCAGCAGCCAACCTACTAGCGGGAGTGGGAAGACCCAGTACTTC.